These 3 T cell receptor beta chains were sequenced from one sample in a study of CD8+CD57+ T cells in acquired aplastic anemia. Genomic DNA acted as the template from which TCR beta VDJ combination and CDR3 sequence profiling were carried out. TCRdb processed the reads anew with MiXCR; each CDR3 protein has one entry. The sample carries under 350,000 distinct CDR3 sequences, around 60% recorded once. Material: sorted CD4+, CD8+, or CD8+CD57+ T cells (not recorded which) from PBMCs. The receptors come from a human donor with severe aplastic anemia or a healthy control (not recorded which).

Comment on this clonotype: Since a much larger clone is just one base distant, this may be a read error. The J gene is TRBJ2-5, the V gene TRBV10-3; D might be TRBD2 (5 bases). Germline V gives CDR1 ENHRY, CDR2 SYGVKD. The CDR3 consists of 14 residues. CDR3 bases: TGTGCCAGCAGTTACTCCGCACAACGGGGGACCCAGTACTTC. It yields the protein CASSYSAQRGTQYF.

This clonotype was detected many times. V gene TRBV4-3 combines with J gene TRBJ2-3; the D is unclear. V lost 3 bases and J 6 bases, leaving 13 bases between the germline ends. Germline V lookup: CDR1 LGHNA, CDR2 YSLEER. This CDR3 spans 14 amino acids. The CDR3 loop reads CASSQNRVGDTQYF. CDR3 nucleotide sequence: TGCGCCAGCAGCCAGAATCGGGTAGGGGATACGCAGTATTTT.

The chain carries TRBV2 and TRBJ1-5, with TRBD1 matching 8 bases. CDR1 is SNHLY, CDR2 FYNNEI, per germline. The CDR3 has 13 amino acids. The V and J ends lost 6 bases and 5 bases, in that order; junction bases with no gene match: 3. The chain's CDR3 is CASRPGQDQPQHF. The DNA of the CDR3 is TGTGCCAGCAGGCCGGGACAGGATCAGCCCCAGCATTTT.